This is a list of T cell receptor beta chains from one sample in a study of circulating and synovial CD4+ cells in juvenile arthritis. The protocol was immunoSEQ multiplex PCR, while the TCRdb copy is restricted to in-frame clones and leaves out a portion. The table shows over 30,000 clones, with approximately 94% occurring only once. The sample consisted of CD4+ T cells from blood. The receptors were gathered from a human donor with juvenile idiopathic arthritis. The CDR3 runs from the conserved cysteine through the conserved F or W. D genes are given only for firm matches. Clone size is stated in some rows and not others, as once, few, many or a class when expanded.

clone size	D gene	J gene	V gene	CDR3 DNA	CDR3 protein
-	-	TRBJ2-7	TRBV6-1	TGTGCCAGCAGTTCCGATCCGGGACAAATCTACGAGCAGTACTTC	CASSSDPGQIYEQYF
-	TRBD1	TRBJ2-2	TRBV9	TGTGCCAGCAGCCCCGACAGGGGAGAGGTCGGGGAGCTGTTTTTT	CASSPDRGEVGELFF
-	-	TRBJ1-5	TRBV4-2	TGTGCCAGCAGCCAAGATCGGGAGGGAGGACAGCCCCAGCATTTT	CASSQDREGGQPQHF
-	TRBD1	TRBJ2-1	TRBV10-3	TGTGCCATCAGTGGGGACAGGGGCAATTCCTACAATGAGCAGTTCTTC	CAISGDRGNSYNEQFF
-	-	TRBJ1-2	TRBV5-1	TGCGCCAGCAGCTTGGAGACAATCTATGGCTACACCTTC	CASSLETIYGYTF
-	TRBD1	TRBJ2-7	TRBV6-4	TGTGCCAGCAGTGACGAAGGGGGCCACGAGCAGTACTTC	CASSDEGGHEQYF
once	TRBD1	TRBJ2-2	TRBV9	TGTGCCAGCAGCGTTATTGGACAGGGTGGTGCCGGGGAGCTGTTTTTT	CASSVIGQGGAGELFF
-	TRBD1	TRBJ2-1	TRBV19	TGTGCCAGTAGTATTAGGGGACAGGGAGGGTTAAATGAGCAGTTCTTC	CASSIRGQGGLNEQFF
-	-	TRBJ1-5	TRBV30	TGTGCCTGGAGTGTACGGGGTTTGGGTCAGCCCCAGCATTTT	CAWSVRGLGQPQHF
-	TRBD2	TRBJ2-1	TRBV11-1	TGTGCCAGCAGATTAGGGGGGACTAGCGCCTACAATGAGCAGTTCTTC	CASRLGGTSAYNEQFF
-	TRBD2	TRBJ2-1	TRBV5-4	TGTGCCAGCAGGGGGACTAGCGGGGGGGCCGGGAATGAGCAGTTCTTC	CASRGTSGGAGNEQFF
once	TRBD1	TRBJ1-1	TRBV19	TGTGCCAGTAGTATACTCCAGGGGGCAACTGAAGCTTTCTTT	CASSILQGATEAFF
-	TRBD2	TRBJ2-7	TRBV7-2	TGTGCCAGCAGATCTACTAGCGGAGCTTACGAGCAGTACTTC	CASRSTSGAYEQYF
-	TRBD1	TRBJ1-5	TRBV6-6	TGTGCCAGCGGCCTACAGGGGTACGGCCAGCCCCAGCATTTT	CASGLQGYGQPQHF
-	-	TRBJ2-4	TRBV29-1	TGCAGCGGTCTCAGGGTCAGGGGGGACATTCAGTACTTC	CSGLRVRGDIQYF
-	-	TRBJ1-2	TRBV30	TGTGCCTGCGTCCGTGGGCTTCGCTATGGCTACACCTTC	CACVRGLRYGYTF
-	-	TRBJ1-6	TRBV6-5	TGTGCCAGCAGCCGACAGCGCACCAATTCACCCCTCCACTTT	CASSRQRTNSPLHF